Listed below are T cell receptor beta chains from one sample, sequenced in a study of graft-versus-host responses after intestinal transplantation. Repertoires were generated with immunoSEQ multiplex PCR, while TCRdb's copy carries only in-frame clones and drops some. Found here are about 130,000 clones, approximately 92% of them singletons; the top ten hold under 0.2%. Antigen specificity for these receptors is unknown. This specimen was unstimulated CD4+ T cells sorted from spleen or lymph node cells, taken before intestinal transplant. The source of these receptors is a human donor who received an intestinal transplant. Both conserved end residues are part of each CDR3. The D gene is left open where the match is weak. Clone size is stated in some rows and not others, as once, few, many or a class when expanded.

d_call: -; v_call: TRBV6-6; clone_size: -; j_call: TRBJ2-7; cdr3_aa: CASSNWAGEKQYF; cdr3_nt: TGTGCCAGCAGTAATTGGGCTGGGGAGAAGCAGTACTTC
d_call: -; v_call: TRBV7-2; clone_size: -; j_call: TRBJ2-7; cdr3_aa: CASSPQQGSNYEQYF; cdr3_nt: TGTGCCAGCAGCCCACAACAGGGTTCTAACTACGAGCAGTACTTC
d_call: -; v_call: TRBV10-2; clone_size: -; j_call: TRBJ2-7; cdr3_aa: CASSEFMYEQYF; cdr3_nt: TGCGCCAGCAGTGAGTTCATGTACGAGCAGTACTTC
d_call: -; v_call: TRBV7-9; clone_size: -; j_call: TRBJ1-1; cdr3_aa: CASSPQVTEAFF; cdr3_nt: TGTGCCAGCAGCCCCCAAGTCACTGAAGCTTTCTTT
d_call: -; v_call: TRBV5-6; clone_size: -; j_call: TRBJ1-1; cdr3_aa: CASSRAGPLAFF; cdr3_nt: TGTGCCAGCAGCCGCGCGGGGCCTTTAGCTTTCTTT
d_call: -; v_call: TRBV19; clone_size: -; j_call: TRBJ2-2; cdr3_aa: CASSPTGTRNTGELFF; cdr3_nt: TGTGCCAGTAGCCCGACCGGGACAAGGAACACCGGGGAGCTGTTTTTT
d_call: -; v_call: TRBV6-6; clone_size: -; j_call: TRBJ1-3; cdr3_aa: CASSPQDGGSGNTIYF; cdr3_nt: TGTGCCAGCAGTCCCCAGGACGGGGGCTCTGGAAACACCATATATTTT
d_call: TRBD1; v_call: TRBV7-8; clone_size: -; j_call: TRBJ2-3; cdr3_aa: CASSLVPNRGWADTQYF; cdr3_nt: TGTGCCAGCAGCTTAGTTCCGAACAGGGGCTGGGCAGATACGCAGTATTTT
d_call: -; v_call: TRBV19; clone_size: -; j_call: TRBJ1-2; cdr3_aa: CASEDRGRSGYTF; cdr3_nt: TGTGCCAGCGAGGATAGAGGTAGAAGCGGCTACACCTTC
d_call: TRBD1; v_call: TRBV7-2; clone_size: -; j_call: TRBJ1-2; cdr3_aa: CASSLALGQGSGYTF; cdr3_nt: TGTGCCAGCAGCTTAGCGCTAGGACAGGGGAGCGGCTACACCTTC
d_call: -; v_call: TRBV7-9; clone_size: -; j_call: TRBJ2-3; cdr3_aa: CASSLDRAADTQYF; cdr3_nt: TGTGCCAGCAGCTTAGATAGGGCGGCAGATACGCAGTATTTT
d_call: -; v_call: TRBV7-8; clone_size: few; j_call: TRBJ1-1; cdr3_aa: CASSLVGTAEAFF; cdr3_nt: TGTGCCAGCAGCTTAGTTGGGACGGCTGAAGCTTTCTTT
d_call: -; v_call: TRBV2; clone_size: -; j_call: TRBJ1-5; cdr3_aa: CASSGQHQPQHF; cdr3_nt: TGTGCCAGCAGTGGACAGCATCAGCCCCAGCATTTT
d_call: TRBD1; v_call: TRBV27; clone_size: -; j_call: TRBJ1-5; cdr3_aa: CASSSSQGVTNQPQHF; cdr3_nt: TGTGCCAGCAGTTCGTCTCAGGGGGTTACCAATCAGCCCCAGCATTTT
d_call: -; v_call: TRBV27; clone_size: -; j_call: TRBJ1-5; cdr3_aa: CASSLSYSSNQPQHF; cdr3_nt: TGTGCCAGCAGTTTATCGTACAGCAGCAATCAGCCCCAGCATTTT
d_call: -; v_call: TRBV5-1; clone_size: few; j_call: TRBJ2-7; cdr3_aa: CASSLASDRPYEQYF; cdr3_nt: TGCGCCAGCAGCTTGGCCTCTGACAGGCCTTACGAGCAGTACTTC
d_call: TRBD1; v_call: TRBV2; clone_size: once; j_call: TRBJ1-6; cdr3_aa: CASSEVQGAIGSPLHF; cdr3_nt: TGTGCCAGCAGTGAGGTCCAGGGGGCCATAGGGTCACCCCTCCACTTT
d_call: -; v_call: TRBV15; clone_size: -; j_call: TRBJ2-7; cdr3_aa: CATSRGLEQYF; cdr3_nt: TGTGCCACCAGCCGGGGCCTCGAGCAGTACTTC
d_call: -; v_call: TRBV29-1; clone_size: once; j_call: TRBJ2-3; cdr3_aa: CSVGMWGRTDTQYF; cdr3_nt: TGCAGCGTTGGAATGTGGGGGCGCACAGATACGCAGTATTTT
d_call: -; v_call: TRBV25-1; clone_size: -; j_call: TRBJ1-1; cdr3_aa: CASHTDLNTEAFF; cdr3_nt: TGTGCCAGCCATACAGACCTGAACACTGAAGCTTTCTTT
d_call: -; v_call: TRBV9; clone_size: -; j_call: TRBJ2-3; cdr3_aa: CARFQGSDTQYF; cdr3_nt: TGTGCCAGATTCCAGGGGTCAGATACGCAGTATTTT
d_call: TRBD1; v_call: TRBV6-1; clone_size: -; j_call: TRBJ1-2; cdr3_aa: CASSRARDRGYGYTF; cdr3_nt: TGTGCCAGCAGTCGAGCCCGGGACAGGGGCTATGGCTACACCTTC
d_call: -; v_call: TRBV30; clone_size: -; j_call: TRBJ1-2; cdr3_aa: CAWRAEGRYGYTF; cdr3_nt: TGTGCCTGGAGAGCAGAAGGGCGCTATGGCTACACCTTC
d_call: -; v_call: TRBV4-1; clone_size: -; j_call: TRBJ2-3; cdr3_aa: CASSIEPTPTDTQYF; cdr3_nt: TGCGCCAGCTCGATTGAGCCCACGCCGACAGATACGCAGTATTTT
d_call: -; v_call: TRBV6-1; clone_size: -; j_call: TRBJ1-1; cdr3_aa: CASSVGYSRAGAFF; cdr3_nt: TGTGCCAGCAGTGTCGGTTATAGCCGAGCCGGAGCTTTCTTT
d_call: -; v_call: TRBV7-9; clone_size: -; j_call: TRBJ1-2; cdr3_aa: CASSFVRGDNYGYTF; cdr3_nt: TGTGCCAGCAGCTTTGTAAGGGGGGATAACTATGGCTACACCTTC
d_call: -; v_call: TRBV9; clone_size: -; j_call: TRBJ1-2; cdr3_aa: CASSSRGAYGYTF; cdr3_nt: TGTGCCAGCAGCTCCAGGGGCGCCTATGGCTACACCTTC
d_call: TRBD2; v_call: TRBV5-1; clone_size: once; j_call: TRBJ2-5; cdr3_aa: CASSLRPSGGGQETQYF; cdr3_nt: TGCGCCAGCAGCTTGAGGCCTAGCGGGGGGGGACAAGAGACCCAGTACTTC
d_call: -; v_call: TRBV27; clone_size: -; j_call: TRBJ2-3; cdr3_aa: CASSESVRADTQYF; cdr3_nt: TGTGCCAGCAGTGAATCTGTCCGAGCAGATACGCAGTATTTT
d_call: -; v_call: TRBV5-1; clone_size: -; j_call: TRBJ1-2; cdr3_aa: CASSLGSYGYTF; cdr3_nt: TGCGCCAGCAGCTTGGGTAGCTATGGCTACACCTTC
d_call: -; v_call: TRBV7-8; clone_size: -; j_call: TRBJ2-3; cdr3_aa: CASSPLVGGTDTQYF; cdr3_nt: TGTGCCAGCAGCCCGCTCGTTGGGGGCACAGATACGCAGTATTTT
d_call: -; v_call: TRBV6-1; clone_size: -; j_call: TRBJ2-4; cdr3_aa: CASSEGNIQYF; cdr3_nt: TGTGCCAGCAGTGAAGGGAACATTCAGTACTTC
d_call: -; v_call: TRBV5-6; clone_size: -; j_call: TRBJ1-4; cdr3_aa: CASSLGPTNEKLFF; cdr3_nt: TGTGCCAGCAGCTTGGGGCCTACTAATGAAAAACTGTTTTTT
d_call: -; v_call: TRBV6-5; clone_size: -; j_call: TRBJ2-2; cdr3_aa: CASSQVGGGELFF; cdr3_nt: TGTGCCAGCAGCCAAGTCGGTGGGGGGGAGCTGTTTTTT
d_call: -; v_call: TRBV2; clone_size: -; j_call: TRBJ2-2; cdr3_aa: CASSRTENTGELFF; cdr3_nt: TGTGCCAGCAGTAGGACGGAGAACACCGGGGAGCTGTTTTTT
d_call: TRBD1; v_call: TRBV9; clone_size: -; j_call: TRBJ1-2; cdr3_aa: CASSATEGAYGGYTF; cdr3_nt: TGTGCCAGCAGCGCCACTGAGGGGGCCTACGGAGGCTACACCTTC
d_call: -; v_call: TRBV11-2; clone_size: -; j_call: TRBJ2-3; cdr3_aa: CASSLRGRLTDTQYF; cdr3_nt: TGTGCCAGCAGCTTACGAGGGAGGCTCACAGATACGCAGTATTTT
d_call: -; v_call: TRBV27; clone_size: -; j_call: TRBJ1-1; cdr3_aa: CASSSGKNTEAFF; cdr3_nt: TGTGCCAGCAGTTCCGGGAAGAACACTGAAGCTTTCTTT